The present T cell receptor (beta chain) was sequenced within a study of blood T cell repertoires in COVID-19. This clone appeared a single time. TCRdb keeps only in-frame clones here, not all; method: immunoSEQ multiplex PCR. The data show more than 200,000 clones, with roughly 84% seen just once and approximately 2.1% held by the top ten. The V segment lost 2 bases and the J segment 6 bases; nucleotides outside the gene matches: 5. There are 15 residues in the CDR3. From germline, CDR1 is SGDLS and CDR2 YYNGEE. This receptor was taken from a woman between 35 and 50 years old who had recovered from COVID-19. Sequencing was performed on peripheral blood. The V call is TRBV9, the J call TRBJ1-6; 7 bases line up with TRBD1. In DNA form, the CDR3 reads TGTGCCAGCAGCGTGGGGACAGAACGTAATTCACCCCTCCACTTT. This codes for CASSVGTERNSPLHF.